The present T cell receptor (beta chain) was sequenced within a study of T cells in Graves' hyperthyroidism and ophthalmopathy (dated by TCRdb to the late 2010s). In terms of the full investigation: Peripheral blood samples were taken at initial diagnosis, before any treatment was given. To identify TCR V-J signatures that set the groups apart, the researchers used a discovery cohort of 90 to 100 patients, made up of 40 to 45 with Graves' ophthalmopathy and approximately 57 with stable Graves' hyperthyroidism. An independent validation cohort of fewer than 20 hyperthyroidism patients and about 16 patients who later progressed to ophthalmopathy tested prospective prediction of ophthalmopathy. The 90 to 100 discovery patients were randomly split 7:3 into training and test sets. In addition, the study compared T-cell repertoires in thyroid tissue and in blood from roughly 6 Graves' hyperthyroidism patients. After sampling, hyperthyroidism patients received methimazole starting at 30 mg daily, and ophthalmopathy patients received high-dose intravenous methylprednisolone. The paper reports TCR Vbeta CDR3 sequencing of approximately 130 peripheral blood samples: under 45 ophthalmopathy, fewer than 80 hyperthyroidism and approximately 17 progressor patients. Results the study describes overall, beyond this receptor: During validation, the model predicted progression to ophthalmopathy a median of around 6 months ahead of onset, with roughly 65% sensitivity and 72% to 85% specificity. Sample size was not statistically predetermined, and investigators were not blinded to group allocation. Most expanded thyroid clonotypes (frequency above 0.001) were also detected in blood, a finding suggesting that blood repertoires may reflect thyroid immune responses. A model built on a 13 V-J signature distinguished ophthalmopathy from stable hyperthyroidism, reaching about 88% sensitivity and around 82% specificity in cross-validation and 80%/75% in testing.

Regarding this clonotype: Its target antigen remains unknown. Base qualities are missing; no much larger clone stands one base away.

Hyperthyroidism patients were newly diagnosed, had a disease duration of under 2 months, and were aged 18 to 65 years. Any patient with an uncontrolled infection, another autoimmune disease, pregnancy or lactation was excluded. Diagnoses relied on clinical symptoms, serum thyroxine and TRAb, thyroid ultrasound and orbital computed tomography. For progressor patients, blood was drawn at the first diagnosis of hyperthyroidism, before any ophthalmopathy symptoms had appeared. PBMCs were separated from over 9 ml of fresh peripheral blood using Ficoll-Paque density gradient centrifugation. Patients classed as progressors first received a Graves' hyperthyroidism diagnosis and then went on to develop ophthalmopathy during follow-up. Total RNA was extracted using Trizol reagent, and RNA quality was assessed on an Agilent 2100 Bioanalyzer. V is clipped by 5 bases and J by 3 bases, and the sequence between their germline boundaries is 11 bases long. The CDR3, from cysteine to phenylalanine, totals 13 residues. Left in the record is the CDR3 DNA by itself, 39 bases read in frame from the first base.

TCR beta CDR3 regions were amplified from RNA transcripts. For the first round of RT-PCR on the TCR CDR3, the HTBI primer set was used together with the Qiagen OneStep RT-PCR kit. A second multiplex PCR round built the libraries, followed by size selection and purification. Paired-end sequencing of the libraries was performed with 100 bp reads on an Illumina HiSeq2000. From the authors' description of their analysis: SOAPnuke was used to process the raw data, with reads discarded if the reads contained adapters or uncalled bases, had a mean Phred below 15, or lacked an exact constant-primer or identifier match. COPE v1.2.5 was used to merge the high-quality paired reads, and each unique nucleotide sequence was defined as a clonotype. Clonotypes were aligned to IMGT TRBV, TRBD and TRBJ reference segments using MiTCR v1.1. Analysis was restricted to V-J combinations with a frequency above 0.0001, which covered over 98% of repertoires. A TCS score was defined as the ratio between F50 (clonal expansion) and ExV (chaos), using BLOSUM62-based TCRdist between CDR3 peptides within each V-J. Welch's t-statistics and random forest reduced around 520 V-J features to about 13, which were used in a naive Bayes classifier (R e1071). TCRdb trimmed public reads at Q25 via fastp, called clones via MiXCR and kept in-frame beta chains. Merged by CDR3 protein, the rows form single entries marked with the most common genes and DNA. The authors' filters were not applied to this entry. The sample yields fewer than 300,000 distinct CDR3 sequences; around 25% were counted once. The top ten clonotypes cover about a quarter of the sample.

Sequencing was performed on blood. The sequence derives from a man aged 40-49 years with Graves' hyperthyroidism that later progressed to Graves' ophthalmopathy. The V and J segments used are TRBV12-3 or TRBV12-4 and TRBJ2-7; the D gene identity is not certain. This receptor carries the CDR3 CASSRRPGYEQYF. The base sequence is TGTGCCAGCAGTCGCCGCCCCGGCTACGAGCAGTACTTC.